Below are 32 T cell receptor beta chains sequenced from a single sample in a study of Ad26.COV2.S vaccination and SARS-CoV-2 variants. Treatment reported: some 20 received Ad26.COV2.S at low or high dose, single or two shots; several received placebo; per-sample allocation not given. After the first vaccine or placebo injection, samples were drawn on day 63. Some clones are missing from TCRdb's copy, which holds only in-frame ones; the method was immunoSEQ multiplex PCR. The sample lists 300,000 to 500,000 clones; 80% to 90% were seen once. Sequenced here: peripheral blood, sampled in a trial of Ad26.COV2.S vaccine versus placebo. Receptors originate from a person between 18 and 60 years old who received the Ad26.COV2.S COVID-19 vaccine or a placebo.

The chain links TRBV5-6 to TRBJ1-5, with D perhaps matching TRBD1 (5 bases). The CDR3 length is 16 residues. V was trimmed by 4 bases and J by 4 bases, leaving 18 bases between them. Germline CDR1 and CDR2: SGHDT and YYEEEE. Here the CDR3 reads CASSQMTGGKNQPQHF. The CDR3 DNA sequence: TGTGCCAGCAGCCAGATGACCGGGGGGAAAAATCAGCCCCAGCATTTT.

This chain links TRBV11-2 with TRBJ1-2; possible D gene TRBD1, 5 bases. The germline gives CDR1 SGHAT, CDR2 FQNNGV. V was cut by 10 bases and J by 6 bases, with 12 bases left in between. The CDR3 contains 11 residues. In DNA, the CDR3 is TGTGCCACAGGAAGGGGCGATGGCTACACCTTC. Its protein is CATGRGDGYTF.

This chain's CDR3 is CASSLEDSSYNSPLHF. CDR3 nucleotide sequence: TGTGCCAGCAGTTTGGAGGACAGCTCCTATAATTCACCCCTCCACTTT. The chain recombines TRBV6-2 or TRBV6-3 with TRBJ1-6; tentative D call: TRBD1 (6 bases). This CDR3 spans 16 amino acids. The germline V gene encodes CDR1 MNHEY and CDR2 SVGEGT. Trimming cost V 4 bases and J 0 bases, with 10 bases left between them.

The CDR3 here is CASSQEVHRSNSPLHF. CDR3 coding DNA: TGCGCCAGCAGCCAAGAAGTCCACAGATCTAATTCACCCCTCCACTTT. The genes are TRBV4-3 and TRBJ1-6; D unclear. V lost 0 bases, J lost 6 bases, and 12 bases lay in between. The CDR3 sequence is 16 residues long. Looked up from germline, CDR1 is LGHNA and CDR2 is YSLEER.

V is TRBV14 and J is TRBJ2-7; D remains unclear. The CDR3 contains 15 residues. Germline V gene sequence: CDR1 SGHDN, CDR2 FVKESK. Trimming took 0 bases from V and 2 from J, leaving 11 bases between them. The CDR3 reads CASSQEKRGTYEQYF. DNA for the CDR3: TGTGCCAGCAGCCAAGAGAAAAGAGGAACCTACGAGCAGTACTTC.

The chain links TRBV7-8 to TRBJ2-3; weak D call: TRBD1 (6 bases). The ends were cut back, 3 bases at V and 5 bases at J, with 12 bases in the middle. The CDR3 covers 14 residues. CDR1 and CDR2 (germline): SGHVS, FQNEAQ. CDR3 sequence: CASSLGHILDTQYF. The CDR3 region has the DNA TGTGCCAGCAGCTTGGGACATATCCTAGATACGCAGTATTTT.

In its sample, this clone was seen once. The V call is TRBV4-1, the J call TRBJ2-7, with a weak D call TRBD1 (6 bases). V gave up 0 bases and J gave up 0 bases, with 12 bases separating them. The CDR3 has 16 amino acids. Germline CDR1 reads MGHRA; CDR2 reads YSYEKL. CDR3 sequence reads: CASSQDEGVPSYEQYF. As DNA, the CDR3 is TGCGCCAGCAGCCAAGATGAGGGGGTTCCCTCCTACGAGCAGTACTTC.

This clone was observed a few times. The chain is built from TRBV6-6 and TRBJ2-2, with D perhaps assigned TRBD1 or TRBD2 (6 bases each). The V gene's germline CDR1 is MNHNY and CDR2 SVGAGI (reference sequence). V was shortened by 8 bases and J by 6 bases, with 13 bases between the two germline ends. The CDR3 is 13 amino acids. The CDR3 is CASRRGQPGELFF. The CDR3 DNA is TGTGCCAGCCGACGGGGGCAGCCCGGGGAGCTGTTTTTT.

The chain joins TRBV10-3 to TRBJ1-2, with 8 bases that match TRBD1. The CDR3 is 15 amino acids. V lost 6 bases, J lost 1 base, and 7 bases stayed unmatched. Germline V CDR1 and CDR2: ENHRY, SYGVKD. CDR3 sequence reads: CAISRTGSDNYGYTF. The CDR3 DNA sequence: TGTGCCATCAGCCGGACAGGGAGCGATAACTATGGCTACACCTTC.

V gene TRBV6-5 combines with J gene TRBJ2-7; 8 bases align to TRBD1. Germline V gene data show CDR1 as MNHEY and CDR2 as SVGAGI. The CDR3 is made up of 13 amino acids. Germline trimming cut 2 bases from V and 5 bases from J; bases unmatched to any gene: 2. The CDR3 sequence: CASSYGQGHEQYF. Here the CDR3 DNA reads TGTGCCAGCAGTTACGGACAGGGCCACGAGCAGTACTTC.

J is TRBJ1-4 and V is TRBV15; weak D call: TRBD1 (6 bases). This CDR3 comprises 15 residues. The V and J ends lost 0 bases and 5 bases respectively, with 10 bases between them. CDR1 is LNHNV, CDR2 YYDKDF, per germline (reference sequence). The CDR3 is CATSRDAGENEKLFF. In DNA form, the CDR3 reads TGTGCCACCAGCAGAGATGCAGGGGAGAATGAAAAACTGTTTTTT. Drawing the rest from reference TRBV15 and TRBJ1-4, the complete variable domain is DAMVIQNPRYQVTQFGKPVTLSCSQTLNHNVMYWYQQKSSQAPKLLFHYYDKDFNNEADTPDNFQSRRPNTSFCFLDIRSPGLGDTAMYLCATSRDAGENEKLFFGSGTQLSVL.

The V and J genes are TRBV4-1 and TRBJ1-6; D unresolved. The CDR3 runs 15 residues. Looked up from germline, CDR1 is MGHRA and CDR2 is YSYEKL. V was clipped by 2 bases and J by 6 bases, with 11 bases between them. The CDR3 protein is CASSQSGSANSPLHF. The DNA of the CDR3 is TGCGCCAGCAGCCAATCAGGCTCTGCTAATTCACCCCTCCACTTT.

CDR3 bases: TGCGCCAGCAGCTTGGCCGACAGGGAGGGCACTGAAGCTTTCTTT. This encodes CASSLADREGTEAFF. The rearrangement joins TRBV5-1 to TRBJ1-1, with 7 bases that match TRBD1. Germline CDR1 and CDR2: SGHRS and YFSETQ. With 0 bases clipped from V and 4 bases from J, the junction kept 6 bases outside the gene matches. This CDR3 comprises 15 residues.

V is TRBV6-1 and J is TRBJ1-2, with D unresolved. This CDR3 contains 15 residues. Trimming stripped 3 bases from V and 4 bases from J, with 15 bases between. The germline V gene has CDR1 MNHNS and CDR2 SASEGT. The CDR3 spells CASSDAGGGGYGYTF. CDR3 DNA: TGTGCCAGCAGTGACGCCGGTGGAGGCGGCTATGGCTACACCTTC.

The chain has TRBV2 and TRBJ2-5; 7 bases fit TRBD2. CDR3 length: 14 amino acids. Per the germline V gene, CDR1 is SNHLY and CDR2 is FYNNEI. V was clipped by 4 bases and J by 2 bases; unmatched bases: 4. The DNA of the CDR3 is TGTGCCAGCAGTGGGAGCGGGGATCAAGAGACCCAGTACTTC. It translates to CASSGSGDQETQYF.

CDR3 nucleotides: TGTGCCAGCAGTGTCGGGGGTATGAACACTGAAGCTTTCTTT. This gives the protein CASSVGGMNTEAFF. The gene calls are TRBV2 and TRBJ1-1; D is perhaps TRBD1 (5 bases). Germline loops: CDR1 SNHLY, CDR2 FYNNEI. This CDR3 has 14 residues. Between the trimmed V and J ends, which lost 4 bases and 0 bases, there was a span of 9 bases.

The chain is built from TRBV7-6 and TRBJ2-1, with a possible D match to TRBD2 (6 bases). Trimming cost V 1 base and J 10 bases, with 8 bases left between them. Germline V lookup: CDR1 SGHVS, CDR2 FNYEAQ. The CDR3 length is 12 residues. This CDR3 is CASSLVEGEQFF. The DNA of the CDR3 is TGTGCCAGCAGCTTAGTGGAGGGGGAGCAGTTCTTC.

V is TRBV3-1 (or the pseudogene TRBV3-2) and J is TRBJ2-2, with D unresolved. Trimming shortened V by 5 bases and J by 7 bases, and 8 bases separated the two germline ends. The CDR3 sequence is 12 residues long. The germline V gene encodes CDR1 LGHDT and CDR2 YNNKEL (reference sequence). CDR3: CASSFTIGELFF. The CDR3 nucleotides read TGTGCCAGCAGCTTTACGATCGGGGAGCTGTTTTTT.

CDR3 nucleotides: TGTGCCAGCAGCTTAGCGTTGACAGTTAACACTGAAGCTTTCTTT. It is translated as CASSLALTVNTEAFF. J is TRBJ1-1 and V is TRBV11-2; tentative D call: TRBD1 (5 bases). Germline V CDR1 and CDR2: SGHAT, FQNNGV. This CDR3 has 15 residues. Trimming pared 1 base from V and 2 bases from J, leaving 11 bases between.

The chain employs TRBV5-1 and TRBJ1-4, with 9 bases fitting TRBD1. Germline V gene lookup returns CDR1 SGHRS and CDR2 YFSETQ. The CDR3 consists of 15 residues. Trimming took 4 bases from V and 6 from J; bases not matched to a gene: 7. CDR3 region: CASSGTGGTDEKLFF. The CDR3 DNA reads as TGCGCCAGCAGCGGTACAGGGGGCACGGATGAAAAACTGTTTTTT.

The V call is TRBV5-1, the J call TRBJ1-5; D gene uncertain. V lost 0 bases to trimming and J lost 2 bases, with 9 bases between them. The CDR3 length is 15 residues. From germline, CDR1 is SGHRS and CDR2 YFSETQ. For the CDR3, the DNA is TGCGCCAGCAGCTTGGAGGGTTTGGGCAATCAGCCCCAGCATTTT. Translated: CASSLEGLGNQPQHF.

The chain is built from TRBV12-3 or TRBV12-4 and TRBJ1-4; a weak D match, TRBD1 (5 bases). Trimming took 8 bases from V and 8 from J, leaving 12 bases between them. There are 12 residues in the CDR3. The DNA for the CDR3 is TGTGCCAGCTCATATGGGGGGGAAAAACTGTTTTTT. This encodes CASSYGGEKLFF.

The chain recombines TRBV3-1 (or the pseudogene TRBV3-2) with TRBJ2-5; perhaps TRBD2 as D (5 bases). Germline V lookup: CDR1 LGHDT, CDR2 YNNKEL (reference sequence). This CDR3 comprises 16 residues. V lost 3 bases and J lost 1, with 15 bases in between. The CDR3 bases are TGTGCCAGCAGCCAGGAATCCCAACGGGGCCAAGAGACCCAGTACTTC. Translating it yields CASSQESQRGQETQYF.

The chain combines TRBV3-1 (or the pseudogene TRBV3-2) with TRBJ2-5; 10 bases map to TRBD2. The CDR3 sequence is 17 residues long. The V gene's germline CDR1 is LGHDT and CDR2 YNNKEL (reference sequence). The V segment lost 3 bases and the J segment 2 bases; nucleotides outside the gene matches: 9. The CDR3 sequence is CASSQARAGGPQETQYF. The CDR3 coding sequence is TGTGCCAGCAGCCAGGCACGAGCGGGGGGGCCTCAAGAGACCCAGTACTTC.

On this clone itself: This sample includes further DNA sequences coding for the same CDR3. The chain recombines TRBV7-2 with TRBJ2-3; D unclear. The CDR3 consists of 13 residues. Trimming cost V 4 bases and J 0 bases, with 5 bases left between them. Germline CDR1 SGHTA, CDR2 FQGNSA. CDR3 amino acids: CASSSPSTDTQYF. The CDR3 DNA is TGTGCCAGCAGCTCGCCTAGCACAGATACGCAGTATTTT.

This clone was seen just once. This rearrangement joins TRBV5-6 to TRBJ2-3; a possible D gene is TRBD2 (6 bases). Between the trimmed V and J ends, which lost 4 bases and 6 bases, there was a span of 18 bases. Germline-derived CDR1 and CDR2 are SGHDT and YYEEEE. This CDR3 is built from 15 residues. This chain's CDR3 is CASSLLASVADTQYF. For the CDR3, the DNA is TGTGCCAGCAGCCTGCTAGCTAGCGTGGCGGATACGCAGTATTTT.

The chain employs TRBV19 and TRBJ2-7; the match to TRBD2 covers 8 bases. There are 16 residues in the CDR3. Unmatched junction bases numbered 12, after V lost 0 bases and J lost 8 bases. CDR1 is LNHDA, CDR2 SQIVND, per germline (reference sequence). This CDR3 is CASSIDLPRGAAKQYF. In DNA form, the CDR3 reads TGTGCCAGTAGTATAGATCTTCCGCGGGGGGCTGCCAAGCAGTACTTC.

The rearrangement joins TRBV7-9 to TRBJ1-2; no clear D gene. V dropped 0 bases and J dropped 6 bases, with 11 bases sitting between them. Germline values: CDR1 SEHNR, CDR2 FQNEAQ (reference sequence). The CDR3 consists of 14 residues. CDR3 in amino acids: CASSLAGLPDGYTF. CDR3 sequence (DNA): TGTGCCAGCAGCTTAGCGGGCCTGCCAGATGGCTACACCTTC.

V is TRBV6-4 and J is TRBJ2-3, with D hard to call. V dropped 3 bases and J dropped 3 bases, with 7 bases sitting between them. The germline gives CDR1 MRHNA, CDR2 SNTAGT. The CDR3 consists of 13 residues. This chain's CDR3 is CASSEGRTDTQYF. The CDR3 DNA is TGTGCCAGCAGTGAAGGTCGAACAGATACGCAGTATTTT.

The table lists this clone with a few counts. The CDR3, as DNA: TGTGCCAGCAGCTTATCGGCGAATTCACCCCTCCACTTT. The encoded protein is CASSLSANSPLHF. The V and J genes are TRBV5-6 and TRBJ1-6; D remains unclear. Germline V gene data show CDR1 as SGHDT and CDR2 as YYEEEE. The CDR3 totals 13 residues. V lost 2 bases and J lost 7, with 7 bases in between.

This clone was found a few times. The chain carries TRBV13 and TRBJ1-1, with D tentatively TRBD1 (5 bases). Trimming stripped 2 bases from V and 4 bases from J, with 11 bases between. CDR3 length equals 14 residues. Germline CDR1 is PRHDT and CDR2 is FYEKMQ (reference sequence). The CDR3 is CASSLQGWGTEAFF. DNA of the CDR3: TGTGCCAGCAGCTTACAGGGATGGGGCACTGAAGCTTTCTTT.

V usage is TRBV21-1 and J usage is TRBJ1-2; TRBD1 reflects the table's D call only, with no check against the DNA. TRBV21-1 counts as a pseudogene. The CDR3 contains 13 residues. The CDR3 loop is CARGDSIFYGYTF. The CDR3 nucleotides read TGTGCCAGGGGGGACAGCATCTTCTATGGCTACACCTTC.